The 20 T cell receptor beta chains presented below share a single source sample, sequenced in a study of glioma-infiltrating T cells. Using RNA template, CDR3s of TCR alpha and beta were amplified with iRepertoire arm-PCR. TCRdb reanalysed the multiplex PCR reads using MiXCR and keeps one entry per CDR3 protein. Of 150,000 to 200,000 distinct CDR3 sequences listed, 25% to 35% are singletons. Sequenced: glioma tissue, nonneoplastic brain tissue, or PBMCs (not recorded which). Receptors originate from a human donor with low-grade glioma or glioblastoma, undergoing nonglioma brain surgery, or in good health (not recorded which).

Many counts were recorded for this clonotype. CDR3 DNA sequence: TGTGCCAGCAGCTTTAGGAGCAATGAGCAGTTCTTC. Protein product: CASSFRSNEQFF. The chain recombines TRBV7-3 with TRBJ2-1; D gene unclear. CDR3 length equals 12 residues. CDR1 is SGHTA and CDR2 is FQGTGA in the germline V gene. V lost 3 bases to trimming and J lost 6 bases, with 6 bases between them.

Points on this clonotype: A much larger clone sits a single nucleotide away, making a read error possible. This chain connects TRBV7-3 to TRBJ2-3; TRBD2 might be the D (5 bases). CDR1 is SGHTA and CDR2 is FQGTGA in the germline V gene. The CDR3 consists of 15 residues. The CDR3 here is CTSSLSGERTDTQYF. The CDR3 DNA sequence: TGTACCAGCAGCTTAAGCGGAGAGCGCACAGATACGCAGTATTTT.

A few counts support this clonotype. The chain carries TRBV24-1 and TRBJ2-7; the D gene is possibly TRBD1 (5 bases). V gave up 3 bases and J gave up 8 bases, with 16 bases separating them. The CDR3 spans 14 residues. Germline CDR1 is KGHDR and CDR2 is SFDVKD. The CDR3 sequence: CATSDAETVVQQYF. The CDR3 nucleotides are TGTGCCACCAGTGATGCAGAGACAGTCGTCCAGCAGTACTTC.

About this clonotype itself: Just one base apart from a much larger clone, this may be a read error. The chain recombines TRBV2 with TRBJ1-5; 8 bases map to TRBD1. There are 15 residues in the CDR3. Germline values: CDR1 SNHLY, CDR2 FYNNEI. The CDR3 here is CDSRGTGRSNQPQHF. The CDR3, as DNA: TGTGACAGCAGAGGGACAGGAAGGAGCAATCAGCCCCAGCATTTT.

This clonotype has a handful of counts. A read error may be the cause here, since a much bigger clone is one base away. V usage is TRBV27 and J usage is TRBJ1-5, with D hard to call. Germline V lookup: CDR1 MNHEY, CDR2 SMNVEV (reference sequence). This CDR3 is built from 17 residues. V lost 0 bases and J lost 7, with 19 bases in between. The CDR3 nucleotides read TGTGCCAGCAGTTTATCGGGCAAAACTAGCGGCTCCCAGCCCCAGCATTTT. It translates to CASSLSGKTSGSQPQHF.

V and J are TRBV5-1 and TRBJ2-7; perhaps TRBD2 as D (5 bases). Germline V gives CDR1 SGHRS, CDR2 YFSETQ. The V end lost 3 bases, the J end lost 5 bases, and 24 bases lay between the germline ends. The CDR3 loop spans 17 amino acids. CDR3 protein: CASSSGFRGTLQNEQYF. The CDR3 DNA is TGCGCCAGCAGCTCCGGATTCCGGGGTACCTTACAGAACGAGCAGTACTTC.

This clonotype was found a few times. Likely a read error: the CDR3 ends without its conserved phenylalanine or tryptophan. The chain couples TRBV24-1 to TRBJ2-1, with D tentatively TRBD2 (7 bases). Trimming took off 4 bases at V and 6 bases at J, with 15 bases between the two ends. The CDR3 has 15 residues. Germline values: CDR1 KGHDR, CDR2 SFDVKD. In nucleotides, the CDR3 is TGTGCCACCAGTGACCCACGGGGGGCTATCAATGAGCAGTTCCTC. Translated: CATSDPRGAINEQFL.

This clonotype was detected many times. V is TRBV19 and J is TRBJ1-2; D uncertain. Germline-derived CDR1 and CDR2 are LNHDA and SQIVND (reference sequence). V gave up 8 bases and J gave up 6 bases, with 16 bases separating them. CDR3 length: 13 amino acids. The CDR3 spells CASSNAFRDGYTF. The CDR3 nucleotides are TGTGCCAGTTCAAACGCTTTTAGGGATGGCTACACCTTC.

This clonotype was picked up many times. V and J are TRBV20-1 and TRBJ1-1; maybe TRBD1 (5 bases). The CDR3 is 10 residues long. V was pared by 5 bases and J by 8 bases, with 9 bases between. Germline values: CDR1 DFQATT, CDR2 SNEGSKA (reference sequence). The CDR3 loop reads CSASRQEAFF. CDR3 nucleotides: TGCAGTGCTTCCAGACAGGAAGCTTTCTTT.

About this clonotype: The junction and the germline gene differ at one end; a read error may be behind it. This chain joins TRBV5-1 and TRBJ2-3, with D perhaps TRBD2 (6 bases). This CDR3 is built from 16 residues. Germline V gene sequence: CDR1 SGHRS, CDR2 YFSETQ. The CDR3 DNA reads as TGCGCCAGCAGGATGCTCCTAGGAACTAGCACAGATACGAAGTATTTT. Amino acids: CASRMLLGTSTDTKYF.

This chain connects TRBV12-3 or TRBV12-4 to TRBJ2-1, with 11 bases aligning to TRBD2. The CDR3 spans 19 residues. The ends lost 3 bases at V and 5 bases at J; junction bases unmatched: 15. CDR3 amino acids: CASSFGLFTGTSGNNEQFF. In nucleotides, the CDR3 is TGTGCCAGCAGTTTCGGACTCTTTACCGGGACTAGCGGTAACAATGAGCAGTTCTTC.

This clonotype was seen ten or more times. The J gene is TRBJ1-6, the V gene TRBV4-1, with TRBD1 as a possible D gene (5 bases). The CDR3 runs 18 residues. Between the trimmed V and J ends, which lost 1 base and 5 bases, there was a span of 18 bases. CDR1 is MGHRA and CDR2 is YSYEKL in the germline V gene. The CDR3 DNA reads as TGCGCCAGCAGCCAAGTCCCGTGGGGGGTGGGGAATAATTCACCCCTCCACTTT. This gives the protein CASSQVPWGVGNNSPLHF.

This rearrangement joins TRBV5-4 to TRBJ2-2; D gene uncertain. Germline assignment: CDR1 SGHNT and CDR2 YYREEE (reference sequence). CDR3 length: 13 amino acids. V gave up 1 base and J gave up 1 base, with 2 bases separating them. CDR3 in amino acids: CASSLKNTGELFF. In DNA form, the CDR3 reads TGTGCCAGCAGCTTGAAGAACACCGGGGAGCTGTTTTTT. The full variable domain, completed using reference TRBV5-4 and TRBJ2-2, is ETGVTQSPTHLIKTRGQQVTLRCSSQSGHNTVSWYQQALGQGPQFIFQYYREEENGRGNFPPRFSGLQFPNYSSELNVNALELDDSALYLCASSLKNTGELFFGEGSRLTVL.

DNA of the CDR3: TGTGCCAGCTCACCACCGAGTATGAGAAAGAGTGGAAACACCATATATTTT. The encoded protein is CASSPPSMRKSGNTIYF. The chain uses TRBV18 and TRBJ1-3; no definite D call. Germline CDR1 is KGHSH and CDR2 is LQKENI. The CDR3 has 17 amino acids. With 0 bases removed from V and 3 bases from J, the gap between germline ends came to 15 bases.

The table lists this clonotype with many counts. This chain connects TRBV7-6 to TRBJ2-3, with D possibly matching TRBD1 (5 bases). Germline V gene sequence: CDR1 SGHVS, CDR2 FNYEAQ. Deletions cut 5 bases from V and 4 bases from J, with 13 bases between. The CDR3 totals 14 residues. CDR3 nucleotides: TGTGCCAGCAGCCCACCTTCGACAGCAGATACGCAGTATTTT. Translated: CASSPPSTADTQYF.

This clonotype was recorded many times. DNA for the CDR3: TGCAGCGCCACAGGGGCCTCAGGTACCACTGAAGCTTTCTTT. Translation gives CSATGASGTTEAFF. The V gene is TRBV29-1, the J gene TRBJ1-1; 7 bases map to TRBD1. This CDR3 is 14 amino acids long. The V gene end was trimmed by 7 bases and the J gene end by 4 bases; junction bases not matched to a gene: 12. From germline, CDR1 is SQVTM and CDR2 ANQGSEA.

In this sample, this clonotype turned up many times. CDR3 region: CASTAGLDYNEQFF. The CDR3 DNA sequence: TGTGCCAGTACGGCGGGACTCGACTACAATGAGCAGTTCTTC. This chain links TRBV19 with TRBJ2-1; possible D gene TRBD2, 6 bases. V was clipped by 7 bases and J by 3 bases, with 13 bases between them. Germline V gene data show CDR1 as LNHDA and CDR2 as SQIVND (reference sequence). CDR3 length: 14 residues.

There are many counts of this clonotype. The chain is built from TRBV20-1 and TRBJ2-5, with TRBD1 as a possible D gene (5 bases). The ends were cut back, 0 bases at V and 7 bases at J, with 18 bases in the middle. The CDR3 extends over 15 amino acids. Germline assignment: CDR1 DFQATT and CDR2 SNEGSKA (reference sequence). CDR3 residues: CSARDTLLTQGTQYF. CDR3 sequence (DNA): TGCAGTGCTAGAGACACCCTCTTAACCCAGGGGACCCAGTACTTC.

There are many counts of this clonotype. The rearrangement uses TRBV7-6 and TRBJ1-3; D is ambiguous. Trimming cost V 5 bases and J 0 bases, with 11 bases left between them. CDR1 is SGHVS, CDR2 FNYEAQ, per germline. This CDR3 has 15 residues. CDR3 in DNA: TGTGCCAGCAGCCCAGTGGACGGCTCTGGAAACACCATATATTTT. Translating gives CASSPVDGSGNTIYF.

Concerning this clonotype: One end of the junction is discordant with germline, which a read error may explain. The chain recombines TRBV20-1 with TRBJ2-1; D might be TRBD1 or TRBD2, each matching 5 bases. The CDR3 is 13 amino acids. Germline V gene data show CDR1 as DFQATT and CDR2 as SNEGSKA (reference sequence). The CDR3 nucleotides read TGCAGTGCCAGAGCCGGGACGTCATTGGAGCAGTTCTTC. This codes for CSARAGTSLEQFF.